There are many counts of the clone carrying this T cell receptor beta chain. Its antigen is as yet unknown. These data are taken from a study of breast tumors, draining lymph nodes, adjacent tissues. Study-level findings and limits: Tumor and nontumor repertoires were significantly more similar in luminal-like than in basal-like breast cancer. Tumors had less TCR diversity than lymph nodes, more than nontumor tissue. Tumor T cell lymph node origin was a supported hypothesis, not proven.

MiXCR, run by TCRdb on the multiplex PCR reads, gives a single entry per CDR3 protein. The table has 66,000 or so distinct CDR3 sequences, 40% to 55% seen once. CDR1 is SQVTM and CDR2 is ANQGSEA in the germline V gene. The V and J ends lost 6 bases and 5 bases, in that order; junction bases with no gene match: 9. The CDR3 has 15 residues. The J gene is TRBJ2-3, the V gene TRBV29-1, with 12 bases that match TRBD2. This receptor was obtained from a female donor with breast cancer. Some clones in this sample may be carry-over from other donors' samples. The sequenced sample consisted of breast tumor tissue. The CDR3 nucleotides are TGCAGCGTGGCACCTAGCGGGAGGGCCCAAGATACGCAGTATTTT. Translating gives CSVAPSGRAQDTQYF.